This note documents a single TCR beta chain sequence. The table lists this clone with a few counts. This receptor's antigen is unknown. Nothing much larger sits one base from this clone, and base qualities are not available. The cohort consisted of 600 to 750 healthy bone marrow donors. Cohort members were all nominally healthy when sampled, although unrecorded immune exposures were likely present. The donor was CMV seropositive and belonged to the group of 250 to 300 seropositive cohort members. A peripheral blood sample was provided by each donor, and peripheral blood mononuclear cells were used for TCR beta sequencing. Genomic DNA was extracted from the blood cell samples with the Qiagen DNeasy Blood Extraction Kit. The source of the sample is a study of cytomegalovirus exposure and HLA in healthy donors (dated by TCRdb to about 2017). As for the study more broadly: In an earlier analysis of 587 of the donors, roughly 300 Gb of sequence data and 100 million or so unique TCR beta sequences from 180 million or so T cells were reported. To study patterns of TCR occurrence, a later analysis re-analyzed previously published TCR beta repertoires from 650 to 750 donors and added high-resolution HLA genotyping. All discovery cohort repertoires had been generated using a single sequencing platform. Five DR-DQ haplotypes were handled as single units for association and clustering because linkage in the cohort was strong. To predict cytomegalovirus infection status, the study combined high-throughput TCR immunosequencing, statistical association of individual TCRs with disease status, and machine learning. Among about 370 genotyped donors of the cohort, an average of about 220,000 unique TCR beta nucleotide sequences was sequenced per donor, of which about 18% were non-productive. An early release covering roughly 600 HLA-typed donors comprised roughly 300 gigabases of sequencing data and around 85 million unique TCR sequences. Using immunosequencing, the study profiled T cell repertoires from 500 to 800 subjects and related those repertoires to cytomegalovirus serostatus. Among the roughly 410 genotyped donors, 75% to 90% belonged to the genetic ancestry cluster associated with self-reported Caucasian donors. Donor age, sex, ethnicity and CMV serostatus were compiled alongside the repertoire data. The number of typed donors differed by locus: roughly 629-630 for A, B, C, DRB1 and DQB1; roughly 510 for DQA1; 606 for DPA1; and roughly 470 for DPB1. A later genetic analysis used genome-wide SNP genotypes for about three fifths of the 666 donors, treating that subset as a discovery cohort. To decide whether each TCR beta V gene segment behaved as functional or pseudogenic, an earlier analysis of several hundred of the donors relied on high-throughput TCR beta sequencing. Along with the approximately 700-subject first cohort, a separate validation cohort of 120 different subjects was used. Rather than drawing on any new phenotypic data, the later analysis identified candidate immune exposures from TCR beta sequences and the way those sequences occurred across donors. The study was designed to test whether signatures of past pathogen exposure could be identified by cataloging public T cell receptors. Both class I and class II loci were covered by HLA typing, at four-digit resolution. Study-level results and caveats: Sequencing depth was assumed to be roughly uniform across donors in the presence/absence analyses, though that assumption may not hold. A later analysis found that HLA-associated TCR beta chains were more clonally expanded and had lower generation probabilities than equally common non-associated chains. A later genetic analysis associated a missense DCLRE1C variant with V-gene and J-gene trimming of TCR beta chains, and an independent cohort replicated the association. A further reported finding was that TCR beta sequences accurately predicted the HLA-A and HLA-B alleles for most subjects in the first cohort. At a false discovery rate of 0.05, a later analysis linked 16,951 TCR beta sequences to specific HLA alleles. Approximately 16 rarely observed V segments, including chromosome 9 orphons, were excluded from the earlier analysis of some 590 of the donors because counts were too low. Because the 87-base-pair reads could not distinguish some IMGT-functional V segments, including TRBV6-2 and TRBV6-3, those segments were excluded. It was suggested by the authors that the approach could potentially be generalized to other disease states and immunological phenotypes. This cohort had only TCR beta chains sequenced, and the lack of alpha or paired-chain data limited which features could be detected. The only immune exposure information available for the cohort was CMV serostatus. A later analysis found that TCR association rates varied across HLA loci, with DRB1 alleles showing the most associated TCRs and HLA-C alleles the fewest. In a later analysis, most CMV-associated TCR beta chains were found to appear HLA-restricted, with HLA associations seemingly driven largely by CMV exposure. In vitro tests confirmed that a few of the cytomegalovirus-associated TCR beta chains recognize cytomegalovirus antigens. Compared with the roughly 670-donor mean, donors in an Asian-associated ancestry cluster had fewer N-insertions in productive TCRs, according to a later genetic analysis. When HLA alleles, especially DR and DQ, strongly co-occurred, TCR associations were difficult to assign to individual alleles. An earlier analysis of 450 to 750 of the donors showed that most TCR beta V segments appeared in productive rearrangements either about 87% or about 30% of the time, which broadly matched IMGT annotations. In the study, around 150 TCR beta chains were listed as associated with cytomegalovirus. Most TCR sequences were observed very rarely across donors, whereas some public TCRs were present in many individuals. The classifier was reported to diagnose cytomegalovirus status with high specificity and sensitivity in both the original and validation cohorts. A group of highly shared sequence variants was considered likely to be a technical artifact of the sequencing pipeline. Because some donors lacked HLA typing at each locus, the association tests relied only on the typed subset. A later analysis reported that several top co-occurrence clusters appeared linked to parvovirus B19, influenza, CMV and Epstein-Barr virus. Linkage disequilibrium might explain the correlated functional status among segregating V segments, but an unknown experimental factor could not be ruled out.

The CDR3 goes from the cysteine to the phenylalanine over 13 residues. Only CDR3 DNA is held: 39 bases, read in frame from base 1. V and J lose 3 bases and 5 bases, and a span of 8 bases separates them. For CDR1 and CDR2, the germline V gene lists SNHLY and FYNNEI. The library was prepared using the immunoSEQ multiplex PCR assay. The multiplex PCR relied on a mix of 60 forward primers for TCR Vbeta segments and 13 reverse primers for TCR Jbeta segments. Amplification of the CDR3 region of rearranged TCR beta genes was performed with a multiplex PCR assay on genomic DNA. Amplified TCR beta libraries were sequenced as 87-base-pair reads on the Illumina HiSeq System. The authors' pipeline ran thus. In a later analysis, tens of millions of unique TCR beta chains were counted across the 500 to 700 repertoires, and around 11 million of these chains were shared by at least two donors. Raw reads were error-corrected and collapsed into unique sequences with a nearest-neighbor algorithm that merged closely related sequences to remove PCR and sequencing errors. V, D and J gene segments were assigned by aligning CDR3 sequences to IMGT reference sequences. For a sequence to be retained, a match of at least six nucleotides was required to both a V gene segment and a J gene segment. A rearrangement was called productive if the CDR3 had no stop codons and remained in frame with V and J, and every other rearrangement was called non-productive. CDR3 was defined according to IMGT convention as the region running from the second conserved V-encoded cysteine to the conserved J-encoded phenylalanine. The earlier analysis of 587 of the donors excluded sequences that lacked an unambiguous match to a single V gene segment. An earlier analysis of 500 to 700 of the donors classified V segments as functional when productive rearrangements were above 56.7% and as segregating when the standard deviation between donors was above 5%. A statistical classification framework was built for diagnosing cytomegalovirus status from the catalog of TCR beta chain sequences. In a later analysis, TCR nucleotide sequences were compared against IMGT/GENE-DB human TR gene sequences so that V and J genes could be assigned. The TCRdist pipeline was used in a later analysis to assign CDR3 sequences and most-parsimonious VDJ recombination scenarios. In a later analysis, each TCR beta chain was defined by its CDR3 amino acid sequence together with its V-gene family, and reads lacking a unique V-gene family were excluded. As a way to deal with suspected cross-contamination and a sequencing artifact, a later analysis dropped 450 to 600 nucleotide sequences that were highly shared and had low generation probability. For each public chain, a later analysis derived a clonal expansion index from normalized ranks of inferred template counts within each repertoire. A later analysis computed generation probabilities with a VDJ recombination model fitted to out-of-frame rearrangements, and checked the results against IGoR. A later analysis scored TCR-TCR, TCR-HLA and TCR-CMV co-occurrence with hypergeometric tests, applying a repertoire-size bias correction to TCR pairs. In a later analysis, false discovery rates were estimated by permuting HLA or CMV assignments 20 times. In a later analysis, co-occurring TCRs were grouped using DBSCAN, with TCRdist sequence similarity added in when clustering inside HLA-allele-positive subsets. Co-occurrence clustering excluded repertoires with fewer than 30,000 or more than 120,000 public chains, plus five with anomalous nucleotide sharing. TCRdb limited this immuneACCESS table to in-frame rearrangements with V and J called. A share of clones is missing; checked studies link under half to unresolved V genes, and the rest is unexplained. For V, J and clone size, that table is used; D and trimming come from the DNA. A total of around 80,000 clones appear in this sample, 62% of them only once. The leading ten clones occupy roughly 4.4% of the sample.

The chain links TRBV2 with TRBJ1-3, with no D gene named confidently. This clonotype was obtained from a male donor in good health and CMV-seropositive. The sample consisted of PBMCs. The nucleotides are TGTGCCAGCAGTGAGGAGCGGAGAAACACCATATATTTT. Translated, this is CASSEERRNTIYF.